Following are 7 T cell receptor beta chains from one sample sequenced in a study of shared clonotypes between healthy human individuals. Measured with immunoSEQ multiplex PCR; TCRdb has only the in-frame clones, and not every one. The sample lists about 2,500,000 clones, over 85% occurring once. The sample was naive CD4+ T cells sorted from blood. Subset defined: CD45RA+ positively selected. Receptor source: a man younger than 35 in good health.

This sequence joins TRBV5-4 and TRBJ2-4; 7 nucleotides agree with TRBD1. The V and J ends lost 5 bases and 5 bases, in that order; junction bases with no gene match: 4. This CDR3 contains 13 residues. Germline CDR1 SGHNT, CDR2 YYREEE (reference sequence). CDR3 protein: CASRPTGENIQYF. CDR3 coding DNA: TGTGCCAGCAGGCCAACAGGGGAAAACATTCAGTACTTC.

In regard to this clone: At one boundary the junction diverges from the germline segment, which might be a read error. The chain uses TRBV7-7 and TRBJ2-6; D remains ambiguous. This CDR3 is built from 13 residues. Germline CDR1 SSHAT, CDR2 FNYEAQ (reference sequence). Written as DNA, the CDR3 is TGTGCTAGCAGCGACTCTGGGGCCAACGTCCTGACTTTC. As protein: CASSDSGANVLTF.

Remarks on this clone: A read error may account for a junction end that differs from germline. V is TRBV7-7 and J is TRBJ2-2, with 9 bases aligning to TRBD1. Germline lookup yields CDR1 SSHAT and CDR2 FNYEAQ (reference sequence). The CDR3 has 16 amino acids. This CDR3 reads CASSQRTGANTGELFF. The CDR3 DNA reads TGTGCTAGCAGCCAGAGGACAGGGGCGAACACCGGGGAGCTGTTTTTT.

This clone came up a few times. This chain's CDR3 is CASRSTNANTEAFF. The CDR3 DNA reads TGTGCCAGCAGGTCGACAAACGCGAACACTGAAGCTTTCTTT. The chain is built from TRBV6-6 and TRBJ1-1; no clear D. The CDR3 runs 14 residues. Between the trimmed V and J ends, which lost 6 bases and 1 base, there was a span of 12 bases. Germline V gene lookup returns CDR1 MNHNY and CDR2 SVGAGI (reference sequence).

The chain is built from TRBV21-1 and TRBJ2-6; the DNA was not compared with TRBD1, the D call given in the table. TRBV21-1 is marked as a pseudogene. This CDR3 has 18 amino acids. Here the CDR3 DNA reads TGTGCCAGCAGCAAAGGGACAGGGGCCGTCTCTGGGGCCAACGTCCTGACTTTC. It yields the protein CASSKGTGAVSGANVLTF.

On this clone itself: Distinct nucleotide sequences in the sample also encode this CDR3. The J gene is TRBJ1-6, the V gene TRBV19; TRBD1 matches at 7 bases. The CDR3 has 14 residues. CDR1 is LNHDA and CDR2 is SQIVND in the germline V gene (reference sequence). J lost 9 bases, V lost 5 bases, and 7 bases had no gene match. CDR3 in amino acids: CASSFPGGGSPLHF. The CDR3 DNA is TGTGCCAGTAGTTTTCCAGGGGGAGGTTCACCCCTCCACTTT.

Concerning this clone: The same CDR3 is also encoded by other DNA sequences in this sample. The rearrangement joins TRBV7-3 to TRBJ2-1; D is unresolved. Germline V gives CDR1 SGHTA, CDR2 FQGTGA. This CDR3 has 14 amino acids. Trimming stripped 0 bases from V and 4 bases from J, with 7 bases between. The CDR3 sequence: CASSLTGGYNEQFF. In DNA form, the CDR3 reads TGTGCCAGCAGCTTAACCGGCGGATACAATGAGCAGTTCTTC.